These T cell receptor beta chains were read from a single sample in a study of early T cells in non-severe SARS-CoV-2 infection. Using its own MiXCR run on the 5' RACE reads, TCRdb lists one record per CDR3 protein. This table has 40,000 to 50,000 distinct CDR3 sequences, over 10% appearing once. The source material was whole blood. These receptors all come from an adult who was a healthcare worker with PCR-confirmed SARS-CoV-2 infection or an uninfected control (not recorded which). Each CDR3 is given with its conserved first and last residue. Fields, in order: D gene, J gene, clone size, V gene, CDR3 protein, CDR3 DNA. A D gene is named only where the DNA matches it firmly. Size values are once, few and many counts, or a class for expanded clones, and some rows have none.

NA,TRBJ1-4,NA,TRBV11-2,CASSHPAGSEKLFF,TGTGCCAGCAGCCACCCCGCAGGAAGCGAAAAACTGTTTTTT
TRBD1,TRBJ2-2,NA,TRBV28,CASSSLGTGWTGELFF,TGTGCCAGCAGTTCCCTCGGGACAGGGTGGACCGGGGAGCTGTTTTTT
NA,TRBJ2-3,few,TRBV7-8,CASSLGVAGWGTDTQYF,TGTGCCAGCAGCTTAGGGGTTGCGGGATGGGGCACAGATACGCAGTATTTT
TRBD2,TRBJ2-1,NA,TRBV28,CASSPRQAGAYNEQFF,TGTGCCAGCAGTCCCAGGCAGGCGGGAGCCTACAATGAGCAGTTCTTC
TRBD1,TRBJ1-5,NA,TRBV19,CATRQGEQPQHF,TGTGCCACCCGACAGGGAGAGCAGCCCCAGCATTTT
TRBD2,TRBJ2-2,few,TRBV2,CASSVGSGTNTGELFF,TGTGCCAGCAGTGTGGGGAGCGGGACGAACACCGGGGAGCTGTTTTTT
TRBD2,TRBJ2-3,many,TRBV4-1,CASSHGLAGKYTDTQYF,TGCGCCAGCAGCCATGGACTAGCGGGGAAATATACAGATACGCAGTATTTT
TRBD2,TRBJ2-5,many,TRBV29-1,CSVVLPAGVQETQYF,TGCAGCGTTGTCCTTCCAGCGGGGGTGCAAGAGACCCAGTACTTC
NA,TRBJ2-3,NA,TRBV10-3,CAAATGESTDTQYF,TGTGCCGCAGCGACGGGAGAAAGCACAGATACGCAGTATTTT
NA,TRBJ1-1,NA,TRBV7-8,CASSREGAFF,TGTGCCAGCAGCCGCGAGGGAGCTTTCTTT
NA,TRBJ1-1,NA,TRBV5-1,CASRKQDAQLRTEAFF,TGCGCCAGCAGGAAACAGGACGCCCAACTCCGCACTGAAGCTTTCTTT
TRBD2,TRBJ2-5,NA,TRBV12-3/TRBV12-4,CASSPTSGNEGTQYF,TGTGCCAGCAGCCCTACTAGCGGGAACGAAGGGACCCAGTACTTC
TRBD2,TRBJ2-5,once,TRBV29-1,CSVDQPSGEWETQYF,TGCAGCGTTGATCAGCCTAGCGGAGAGTGGGAGACCCAGTACTTC
NA,TRBJ1-5,few,TRBV27,CASSLLEQGGQPQHF,TGTGCCAGCAGTTTATTGGAGCAGGGTGGTCAGCCCCAGCATTTT
NA,TRBJ2-3,many,TRBV2,CASRLRGNTQYF,TGTGCCAGCAGGTTAAGGGGGAATACGCAGTATTTT
TRBD1,TRBJ2-1,NA,TRBV18,CASSPGTGSRDEQFF,TGTGCCAGCTCACCAGGGACAGGGAGTAGGGATGAGCAGTTCTTC
TRBD1,TRBJ2-7,few,TRBV6-1,CASSGQGRGSYEQYF,TGTGCCAGCAGCGGACAGGGGAGGGGTTCCTACGAGCAGTACTTC
NA,TRBJ1-3,NA,TRBV7-6,CASVRGPSSGNTIYF,TGTGCCAGCGTCAGGGGCCCAAGCTCTGGAAACACCATATATTTT
TRBD1,TRBJ2-3,NA,TRBV29-1,CSVEGEDRDEDTQYF,TGCAGCGTTGAAGGGGAGGACAGGGACGAAGATACGCAGTATTTT
TRBD1,TRBJ2-4,many,TRBV20-1,CSAIRQGAGNIQYF,TGCAGTGCCATTCGACAGGGCGCGGGAAACATTCAGTACTTC
NA,TRBJ2-2,NA,TRBV6-2/TRBV6-3,CASSQGFGGELFF,TGTGCCAGTTCACAGGGTTTCGGCGGGGAGCTGTTTTTT
TRBD1,TRBJ1-1,NA,TRBV3-1,CASSPFGTVTEAFF,TGTGCCAGCAGCCCTTTCGGGACAGTCACTGAAGCTTTCTTT
TRBD1,TRBJ2-1,NA,TRBV24-1,CATSDTVPTGVYEQFF,TGTGCCACCAGTGATACAGTACCGACAGGGGTGTATGAGCAGTTCTTC
NA,TRBJ1-5,many,TRBV29-1,CSVGTRNQPQHF,TGCAGCGTGGGGACCCGCAATCAGCCCCAGCATTTT
NA,TRBJ2-2,many,TRBV5-1,CASSLVGADTGELFF,TGCGCCAGCAGCTTGGTTGGGGCGGACACCGGGGAGCTGTTTTTT
TRBD2,TRBJ2-1,few,TRBV5-1,CASSFLGTSGKSSYNEQFF,TGCGCCAGCAGCTTTCTCGGGACTAGCGGGAAGAGCTCCTACAATGAGCAGTTCTTC
TRBD1,TRBJ2-5,NA,TRBV6-5,CASRRTGRRETQYF,TGTGCCAGCAGGCGGACAGGGCGTCGGGAGACCCAGTACTTC
NA,TRBJ2-6,NA,TRBV5-5,CASSSTGANVLTF,TGTGCCAGCAGCTCGACTGGGGCCAACGTCCTGACTTTC
NA,TRBJ1-1,many,TRBV29-1,CSVEKEEIREAFF,TGCAGCGTTGAAAAGGAAGAGATCCGTGAAGCTTTCTTT
NA,TRBJ1-1,few,TRBV18,CASSPENTEAFF,TGTGCCAGCTCACCGGAGAACACTGAAGCTTTCTTT
TRBD1,TRBJ2-1,many,TRBV20-1,CSARVFGQGARNEQFF,TGCAGTGCTAGAGTTTTTGGTCAGGGGGCGCGGAATGAGCAGTTCTTC
NA,TRBJ2-3,few,TRBV27,CASSFAYKGARGDTQYF,TGTGCCAGCAGTTTCGCCTACAAGGGAGCCCGCGGAGATACGCAGTATTTT
TRBD1,TRBJ2-7,NA,TRBV12-3/TRBV12-4,CASSLRGQYYEQYF,TGTGCCAGCAGTTTAAGGGGACAGTACTACGAGCAGTACTTC
NA,TRBJ1-1,NA,TRBV27,CASSFRVRPSNTEAFF,TGTGCCAGCAGTTTCAGGGTTAGGCCCAGTAACACTGAAGCTTTCTTT
TRBD2,TRBJ2-3,NA,TRBV6-2/TRBV6-3,CASSYSTSGTSTDTQYF,TGTGCCAGCAGTTACTCTACTAGCGGCACTAGCACAGATACGCAGTATTTT
TRBD2,TRBJ2-1,many,TRBV20-1,CSARLAEEQFF,TGCAGTGCCCGCCTAGCGGAGGAGCAGTTCTTC
TRBD1,TRBJ1-5,many,TRBV4-1,CASSQIGQGNQPQHF,TGCGCCAGCAGCCAAATTGGACAGGGCAATCAGCCCCAGCATTTT
NA,TRBJ1-1,NA,TRBV5-1,CASSLFQDNTEAFF,TGCGCCAGCAGCTTGTTTCAGGATAACACTGAAGCTTTCTTT
TRBD2,TRBJ2-2,NA,TRBV20-1,CSARDPGGTGELFF,TGCAGTGCTAGAGATCCGGGGGGCACCGGGGAGCTGTTTTTT
TRBD1,TRBJ1-1,many,TRBV7-6,CASSLAGRDSNTEAFF,TGTGCCAGCAGCTTAGCAGGAAGGGACAGCAACACTGAAGCTTTCTTT
TRBD1,TRBJ1-4,NA,TRBV7-2,CASSLLGGQGEKLFF,TGTGCCAGCAGCTTATTGGGGGGACAGGGTGAAAAACTGTTTTTT
TRBD1,TRBJ1-2,NA,TRBV20-1,CSALDAQDRGLGGYTF,TGCAGTGCCTTAGACGCTCAGGACAGGGGTTTAGGAGGCTACACCTTC
NA,TRBJ1-1,many,TRBV2,CASRGDREAFF,TGTGCCAGCAGGGGCGACAGGGAAGCTTTCTTT
NA,TRBJ1-1,once,TRBV6-1,CASSEVGSGDTEAFF,TGTGCCAGCAGTGAAGTTGGCTCAGGGGACACTGAAGCTTTCTTT
TRBD1,TRBJ2-2,NA,TRBV6-1,CASKPPGQGWAGELFF,TGTGCCAGCAAACCCCCGGGACAGGGATGGGCCGGGGAGCTGTTTTTT